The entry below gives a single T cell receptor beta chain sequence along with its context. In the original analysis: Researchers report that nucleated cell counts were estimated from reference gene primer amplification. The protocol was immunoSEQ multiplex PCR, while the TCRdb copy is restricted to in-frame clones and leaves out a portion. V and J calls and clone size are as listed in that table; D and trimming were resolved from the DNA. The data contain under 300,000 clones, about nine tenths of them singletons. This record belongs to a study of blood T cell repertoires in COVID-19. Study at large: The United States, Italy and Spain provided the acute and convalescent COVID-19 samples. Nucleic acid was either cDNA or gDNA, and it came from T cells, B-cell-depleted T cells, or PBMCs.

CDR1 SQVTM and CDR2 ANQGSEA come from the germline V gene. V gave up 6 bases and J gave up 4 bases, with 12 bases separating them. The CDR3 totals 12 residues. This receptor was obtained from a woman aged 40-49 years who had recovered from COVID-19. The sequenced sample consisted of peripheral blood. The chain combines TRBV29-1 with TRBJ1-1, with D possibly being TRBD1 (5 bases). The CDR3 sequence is CSVWEGSTEAFF. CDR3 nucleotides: TGCAGCGTCTGGGAGGGGAGCACTGAAGCTTTCTTT.